This T cell receptor beta chain was recorded in a study of T cells in tuberculosis. About the study: A South African cohort included IGRA-negative adolescents, latently infected IGRA-positive adolescents and adults with active tuberculosis.

CDR1 is SEHNR and CDR2 is FQNEAQ in the germline V gene (reference sequence). CDR3 length equals 14 residues. J lost 6 bases, V lost 1 base, and 6 bases had no gene match. Repertoires were generated with immunoSEQ multiplex PCR, while TCRdb's copy carries only in-frame clones and drops some. The table includes fewer than 45,000 clones, more than 90% detected once. General study findings and limits: GMM-specific TCRs were nearer to active tuberculosis alpha repertoires, suggesting expansion. Active tuberculosis patients had shorter CDR3-alpha; the beta difference was nonsignificant. Using the GMM-specific repertoire gave over 80% accuracy versus 60% to 70% with motifs.

Note on this clone: The antigen remains undetermined.

The source of this sequence is a donor between 10 and 35 years old with latent tuberculosis or without tuberculosis infection. The genes are TRBV7-9 and TRBJ2-7; TRBD2 agrees at 7 bases. Sequenced input: PBMCs. CDR3 loop: CASSLVVSGGEQYF. As DNA, the CDR3 is TGTGCCAGCAGCTTAGTAGTATCGGGAGGCGAGCAGTACTTC.